This T cell receptor beta chain was identified in a study of shared clonotypes between healthy human individuals. Study results and limitations: Non-shared clonotypes were found to have lower generation probabilities than the clonotypes that were shared by all four of the sorted-subset donors.

Looked up from germline, CDR1 is SQVTM and CDR2 is ANQGSEA. V lost 4 bases, J lost 10 bases, and 12 bases lay in between. This CDR3 region has 11 residues. All donors were Caucasian adults living in Nashville, Tennessee. Original processing notes: ImmunoSEQ sequences covered only the junction and lacked quality scores; filtering therefore differed. Profiled with immunoSEQ multiplex PCR; TCRdb holds only in-frame clones, not every one. D and trimming were read from the DNA, whereas the V and J calls and clone size are those reported in that table. Of about 1.5 million clones in the sample, around 97% were seen once. Comments on this clone: The antigen is undetermined.

The V gene is TRBV29-1, the J gene TRBJ2-3, with D unresolved. The sample was naive CD4+ T cells sorted from blood. Subset described: CD45RA+ positively selected. The clonotype originates from a man aged 25 to 40 in good health. CDR3 protein: CSVGWASAQYF. The CDR3 DNA follows: TGCAGCGTTGGTTGGGCGAGCGCGCAGTATTTT.